The sample holds a few counts of the clone carrying this T cell receptor (beta chain). Its antigen is unknown. The data derive from a study of read filtering for tumor transcriptome and immune sequencing. General study results and limits: The sorted CD138-negative fraction was a mixed bone marrow immune population, not purified T cells. About 81.9% of IR-seq clonotypes had one read, totaling around 4% of reads; RNA-seq: around 70% and 40%.

This library used roughly 400 ng RNA and molecular barcoded adaptors spanning alpha/delta and beta/gamma chains. MiXCR, applied by TCRdb to the reads, yields one record per CDR3 protein. The sample lists approximately 60,000 distinct CDR3 sequences, 20% occurring once. This CDR3 is 15 amino acids long. With V trimmed by 5 bases and J by 2 bases, 3 bases remained unmatched. Germline-derived CDR1 and CDR2 are SEHNR and FQNEAQ (reference sequence). Bone marrow was sampled from every patient at the time of active disease. The rearrangement uses TRBV7-9 and TRBJ2-2, with TRBD2 matching 9 bases. This TCR derives from a donor over 35 with multiple myeloma. What was sequenced was a population of CD138-negative cells sorted from bone marrow. The DNA for the CDR3 is TGTGCCAGCAGCCCACTAGCGGGCAACACCGGGGAGCTGTTTTTT. It translates to CASSPLAGNTGELFF.